The next 17 T cell receptor beta chains were all read from a single sample in a study of T cells in Graves' hyperthyroidism and ophthalmopathy. Amplification of TCR beta CDR3 regions used RNA as the template. TCR CDR3 underwent first-round RT-PCR with the HTBI primer set. MiXCR was run by TCRdb on the multiplex PCR reads, yielding one entry per CDR3 protein. This table holds hundreds of thousands of distinct CDR3 sequences, 45% found once. The specimen was peripheral blood or thyroid tissue (not recorded which). The receptors here all came from an adult man with Graves' disease, either hyperthyroidism or ophthalmopathy (not recorded which).

About this clonotype itself: This sequence may be a read error, since a much larger clone differs from it by one base. Because it lacks the conserved phenylalanine or tryptophan at the end, this CDR3 is likely a read error. The chain links TRBV2 to TRBJ1-1; D call uncertain. Germline CDR1 is SNHLY and CDR2 is FYNNEI. The V gene lost 6 bases and the J gene lost 5 bases, with 16 bases spanning the gap. The CDR3 covers 14 residues. The CDR3 sequence: CASSLSAGGTEAFL. The CDR3 DNA is TGTGCCAGCAGCTTAAGCGCAGGTGGGACTGAAGCTTTCTTA.

This clonotype has a handful of counts. The CDR3 is CSAPRGHEWGYTF. CDR3 in DNA: TGCAGTGCCCCTCGGGGACACGAGTGGGGCTACACCTTC. The chain employs TRBV20-1 and TRBJ1-2; TRBD1 is a possible D gene (6 bases). V was trimmed by 6 bases and J by 8 bases, leaving 19 bases between them. From germline, CDR1 is DFQATT and CDR2 SNEGSKA (reference sequence). This CDR3 region has 13 residues.

The V and J genes are TRBV20-1 and TRBJ2-2; 7 positions match TRBD2. Germline loops: CDR1 DFQATT, CDR2 SNEGSKA (reference sequence). J was trimmed by 9 bases and V by 1 base; bases with no gene match: 8. The CDR3 runs 14 residues. In DNA, the CDR3 is TGCAGTGCTAGAGCGGGCGGGAGTGGCTGGGAGCTGTTTTTT. Encoded protein: CSARAGGSGWELFF.

The chain employs TRBV7-2 and TRBJ1-5; 7 bases are a match to TRBD1. The germline CDR1 and CDR2 sequences are SGHTA and FQGNSA. V shed 3 bases, J shed 9 bases, and the junction held 5 bases outside the gene matches. CDR3 length equals 13 residues. CDR3 amino acids: CASSFDRVPPQHF. The CDR3 DNA reads as TGTGCCAGCAGCTTTGACAGGGTTCCGCCCCAGCATTTT.

This clonotype was picked up a small number of times. A read error may explain this, as a much larger clone is one base away. The chain has TRBV10-3 and TRBJ1-4; D not resolved. The CDR3 contains 16 residues. V dropped 5 bases and J dropped 6 bases, with 19 bases sitting between them. Germline V gives CDR1 ENHRY, CDR2 SYGVKD. The CDR3 coding sequence is TGTGCCATCAGTCCTACGACTGTGCAGGTGGATGAAAAACTGTTTTTT. It specifies CAISPTTVQVDEKLFF.

About this clonotype itself: Germline and junction disagree at one end, which may indicate a read error. V is TRBV12-3 or TRBV12-4 and J is TRBJ1-4; tentatively, D is TRBD1 (6 bases). The CDR3 has 14 amino acids. Here the CDR3 DNA reads TGTGCCAGCAGTCCCGGACAGTATAATAAAAAACTGTTTTTT. It translates to CASSPGQYNKKLFF.

This clonotype was seen at least ten times. V gene TRBV5-8 combines with J gene TRBJ1-5; D might be TRBD1 (5 bases). From germline, CDR1 is SGHTS and CDR2 YDEGEE. Trimming removed 4 bases from V and 0 bases from J, with 17 bases in between. CDR3 length: 17 amino acids. The CDR3 DNA reads as TGTGCCAGCAGCGCGTCGTCAGGGACGAATAGCAATCAGCCCCAGCATTTT. It codes for CASSASSGTNSNQPQHF.

This clonotype was recorded a few times. V and J are TRBV7-9 and TRBJ2-7; D may be TRBD1 (5 bases). V shed 5 bases and J shed 7 bases, with 18 bases lying between them. This CDR3 has 14 amino acids. The germline V gene has CDR1 SEHNR and CDR2 FQNEAQ (reference sequence). CDR3 in amino acids: CASSPDRTRREQYF. As DNA, the CDR3 is TGTGCCAGCAGCCCTGACAGAACCCGGCGGGAGCAGTACTTC. The whole variable domain, remainder taken from reference TRBV7-9 and TRBJ2-7, is DTGVSQNPRHKITKRGQNVTFRCDPISEHNRLYWYRQTLGQGPEFLTYFQNEAQLEKSRLLSDRFSAERPKGSFSTLEIQRTEQGDSAMYLCASSPDRTRREQYFGPGTRLTVT.

Turning to this clonotype: A much larger clone differs by one base, so this may be a read error. The V call is TRBV15, the J call TRBJ2-7, with TRBD2 identical over 9 bases. Trimming took 4 bases from V and 5 from J; bases not matched to a gene: 9. This CDR3 contains 15 residues. CDR1 is LNHNV and CDR2 is YYDKDF in the germline V gene (reference sequence). CDR3 amino acids: CATSKLAGELDEQYF. The CDR3 DNA is TGTGCCACCAGCAAATTAGCGGGGGAACTCGACGAGCAGTACTTC.

The rearrangement links TRBV11-2 to TRBJ1-5, with a tentative D call TRBD1 (6 bases). The CDR3 extends over 14 amino acids. Germline values: CDR1 SGHAT, CDR2 FQNNGV. Trimming stripped 1 base from V and 7 bases from J, with 11 bases between. CDR3 DNA: TGTGCCAGCAGCTTAGCAGGGGAGAGGCAGCCCCAGCATTTT. Translating gives CASSLAGERQPQHF.

The V gene is TRBV12-3 or TRBV12-4, the J gene TRBJ1-3, with TRBD1 identical over 8 bases. The CDR3 has 15 residues. J gave up 4 bases and V 3 bases, and 5 bases lay outside the gene matches. The CDR3 sequence is CASSFTDRGGNTIYF. In DNA, the CDR3 is TGTGCCAGCAGTTTTACCGACAGGGGAGGAAACACCATATATTTT.

The CDR3: CASSQDFWSSGEKLFF. The DNA of the CDR3 is TGCGCCAGCAGCCAAGATTTTTGGTCCTCGGGGGAAAAACTGTTTTTT. The V and J genes are TRBV4-1 and TRBJ1-4; no firm D call. CDR1 and CDR2 from the germline V gene are MGHRA and YSYEKL. The V gene lost 0 bases and the J gene lost 8 bases, with 16 bases spanning the gap. CDR3 size: 16 residues.

This clonotype was picked up a small number of times. This chain joins TRBV5-1 and TRBJ2-2, with TRBD2 as a possible D gene (6 bases). This CDR3 spans 15 amino acids. The germline CDR1 and CDR2 sequences are SGHRS and YFSETQ. The ends were cut back, 4 bases at V and 3 bases at J, with 13 bases in the middle. CDR3 bases: TGCGCCAGCAGCCCCCAGACTAGATACACCGGGGAGCTGTTTTTT. Amino acids: CASSPQTRYTGELFF.

This clonotype was detected only once. At one of its ends the junction is not consistent with the germline gene, which may arise from a read error. The chain couples TRBV7-9 to TRBJ1-3; possibly TRBD1 for D (5 bases). The CDR3 consists of 15 residues. Germline lookup yields CDR1 SEHNR and CDR2 FQNEAQ (reference sequence). CDR3 sequence (DNA): TGTGCCGGCAGTTCGGACATGAGCTCTGGAAACACCATATATTTT. It codes for CAGSSDMSSGNTIYF. Based on the CDR3 plus reference TRBV7-9 and TRBJ1-3, the full variable domain is DTGVSQNPRHKITKRGQNVTFRCDPISEHNRLYWYRQTLGQGPEFLTYFQNEAQLEKSRLLSDRFSAERPKGSFSTLEIQRTEQGDSAMYLCAGSSDMSSGNTIYFGEGSWLTVV.

This clonotype occurred many times. The gene calls are TRBV7-9 and TRBJ1-4, with D unresolved. V lost 4 bases, J lost 0 bases, and 3 bases lay in between. The CDR3 has 13 amino acids. Germline V gene lookup returns CDR1 SEHNR and CDR2 FQNEAQ (reference sequence). DNA of the CDR3: TGTGCCAGCAGCTATTCAACTAATGAAAAACTGTTTTTT. Translation gives CASSYSTNEKLFF.

This rearrangement joins TRBV15 to TRBJ2-2; possibly TRBD1 for D (6 bases). The CDR3 covers 14 residues. V was cut by 5 bases and J by 5 bases, with 12 bases left in between. Germline V gene sequence: CDR1 LNHNV, CDR2 YYDKDF (reference sequence). The CDR3 DNA sequence: TGTGCCACCAGCGACCCCACAGGGACCGGGGAGCTGTTTTTT. As protein: CATSDPTGTGELFF.

On this clonotype: Because it lacks the conserved phenylalanine or tryptophan at the end, this CDR3 is likely a read error. The chain joins TRBV2 to TRBJ1-5; TRBD1 is a possible D gene (5 bases). Germline V gene sequence: CDR1 SNHLY, CDR2 FYNNEI. The V and J ends lost 5 bases and 3 bases respectively, with 8 bases between them. The CDR3 loop spans 13 amino acids. The CDR3 spells CASSQGYNQPQHL. The CDR3 nucleotides are TGTGCCAGCAGTCAGGGTTACAATCAGCCCCAGCATCTT.